These 21 T cell receptor beta chains were all obtained from the same sample, sequenced in a study of CD8 T cells in ankylosing spondylitis. Each CDR3 protein is one row after TCRdb ran MiXCR on the 5' RACE reads. The sample gives about 220,000 distinct CDR3 sequences, 25% to 30% of which show up once; 6.6% is in the top ten. The sample comprised blood, either unsorted or a sorted T cell fraction (not recorded which). The source is a male donor with ankylosing spondylitis or in good health (not recorded which).

This clonotype was counted at least ten times. J is TRBJ2-1 and V is TRBV29-1; the D gene is possibly TRBD2 (6 bases). This CDR3 is 13 amino acids long. The germline gives CDR1 SQVTM, CDR2 ANQGSEA. Trimming cost V 2 bases and J 3 bases, with 8 bases left between them. CDR3 in amino acids: CSVEPGLYNEQFF. CDR3 in DNA: TGCAGCGTTGAACCGGGACTCTACAATGAGCAGTTCTTC.

This clonotype showed up many times. V and J are TRBV20-1 and TRBJ2-3; D unclear. The CDR3 is 13 amino acids. Germline CDR1 DFQATT, CDR2 SNEGSKA (reference sequence). Between the trimmed V and J ends, which lost 5 bases and 2 bases, there was a span of 11 bases. CDR3: CSAPPQVTDTQYF. The CDR3 DNA sequence: TGCAGTGCTCCCCCTCAGGTCACAGATACGCAGTATTTT.

In its sample, this clonotype was seen many times. In DNA form, the CDR3 reads TGCAGCGTTGGAGGGGGCCCTAGCGGCAATGAGCAGTTCTTC. Translated: CSVGGGPSGNEQFF. The chain links TRBV29-1 to TRBJ2-1; D is possibly TRBD1 or TRBD2 (7 bases each). V lost 4 bases and J 6 bases, leaving 16 bases between the germline ends. The CDR3 runs to 14 residues. CDR1 is SQVTM, CDR2 ANQGSEA, per germline.

The chain links TRBV12-3 or TRBV12-4 to TRBJ2-5; D is ambiguous. V gave up 5 bases and J gave up 3 bases, with 10 bases separating them. This CDR3 has 13 amino acids. This CDR3 reads CASSRTSEETQYF. The CDR3 DNA sequence: TGTGCCAGCAGTCGGACCTCAGAAGAGACCCAGTACTTC.

This clonotype was picked up one time. The chain joins TRBV20-1 to TRBJ1-2; 8 bases align to TRBD1. Losses at the gene ends were 7 bases for V and 6 bases for J; bases not matched to a gene: 4. This CDR3 is built from 11 residues. Looked up from germline, CDR1 is DFQATT and CDR2 is SNEGSKA (reference sequence). The CDR3 loop is CSVATGDGYTF. DNA for the CDR3: TGCAGTGTGGCGACAGGGGATGGCTACACCTTC.

This clonotype was counted between two and nine times. The chain recombines TRBV28 with TRBJ2-7; D is unclear. V was clipped by 5 bases and J by 3 bases, with 17 bases between them. The germline gives CDR1 MDHEN, CDR2 SYDVKM. The CDR3 contains 15 residues. CDR3 coding DNA: TGTGCCAGCAGTCCTTCGACCAGCATGGTCTACGAGCAGTACTTC. Protein sequence: CASSPSTSMVYEQYF.

The chain recombines TRBV15 with TRBJ2-5, with TRBD1 matching over 11 bases. This CDR3 comprises 15 residues. V shed 2 bases and J 3 bases; nucleotides not matched to a gene: 2. Looked up from germline, CDR1 is LNHNV and CDR2 is YYDKDF (reference sequence). CDR3 sequence (DNA): TGTGCCACCAGCAGATTGGGACAGGGGGAAGAGACCCAGTACTTC. This gives the protein CATSRLGQGEETQYF.

This clonotype has a count of ten or more. The chain is built from TRBV10-3 and TRBJ2-4; a weak D match, TRBD1 (5 bases). The V end was cut by 3 bases, the J end by 1 base, with 10 bases between. Germline V gives CDR1 ENHRY, CDR2 SYGVKD. The CDR3 consists of 15 residues. CDR3 region: CAISDQGAAKNIQYF. The CDR3 nucleotides read TGTGCCATCAGTGACCAAGGGGCCGCCAAAAACATTCAGTACTTC.

This clonotype was recorded many times. This chain uses TRBV11-2 with TRBJ2-3; 8 bases line up with TRBD2. V shed 6 bases, J shed 2 bases, and the junction held 4 bases outside the gene matches. CDR1 and CDR2 (germline): SGHAT, FQNNGV. This CDR3 comprises 14 residues. CDR3 nucleotide sequence: TGTGCCAGCAGACAAGCGGGAGACACAGATACGCAGTATTTT. This translates into CASRQAGDTDTQYF. Together with reference TRBV11-2 and TRBJ2-3, the CDR3 gives the full variable domain: EAGVAQSPRYKIIEKRQSVAFWCNPISGHATLYWYQQILGQGPKLLIQFQNNGVVDDSQLPKDRFSAERLKGVDSTLKIQPAKLEDSAVYLCASRQAGDTDTQYFGPGTRLTVL.

This CDR3 reads CASSQGVGRDEQYF. CDR3 nucleotides: TGCGCCAGCAGCCAAGGAGTTGGACGGGACGAGCAGTACTTC. The gene calls are TRBV4-1 and TRBJ2-7; no clear D gene. Germline loops: CDR1 MGHRA, CDR2 YSYEKL. V was cut by 1 base and J by 5 bases, with 12 bases left in between. The CDR3 is 14 amino acids.

On this clonotype itself: A clone one base away is much larger, so this may be a read error. CDR3 amino acids: CASMSSGKTDTQYF. The CDR3 DNA reads TGTGCCAGCATGTCTAGCGGGAAGACAGATACGCAGTATTTT. The chain employs TRBV6-2 or TRBV6-3 and TRBJ2-3, with 9 bases identical to TRBD2. Germline loops: CDR1 MNHEY, CDR2 SVGEGT. The CDR3 has 14 amino acids. Trimming took 7 bases from V and 3 from J; bases not matched to a gene: 5.

This clonotype was counted many times. This rearrangement joins TRBV20-1 to TRBJ2-2; D is undetermined. V was pared by 3 bases and J by 1 base, with 15 bases between. CDR1 is DFQATT, CDR2 SNEGSKA, per germline (reference sequence). This CDR3 has 16 amino acids. CDR3 coding DNA: TGCAGTGCTAGCGATCATGGCCGGGTGAACACCGGGGAGCTGTTTTTT. It translates to CSASDHGRVNTGELFF.

CDR3 protein: CSARSSRPGGWEQYF. Here the CDR3 DNA reads TGCAGTGCTAGATCTTCCCGTCCCGGGGGTTGGGAGCAGTACTTC. The chain carries TRBV20-1 and TRBJ2-7; D might be TRBD2 (6 bases). Germline assignment: CDR1 DFQATT and CDR2 SNEGSKA (reference sequence). The CDR3 has 15 residues. Trimming took off 2 bases at V and 7 bases at J, with 21 bases between the two ends.

This rearrangement joins TRBV7-8 to TRBJ1-2; 7 bases line up with TRBD1. The V gene's germline CDR1 is SGHVS and CDR2 FQNEAQ. J lost 4 bases, V lost 5 bases, and 7 bases had no gene match. This CDR3 contains 14 residues. The CDR3 DNA is TGTGCCAGCAGCCGGACAGGCGATCCCTATGGCTACACCTTC. As protein: CASSRTGDPYGYTF.

The V gene is TRBV20-1, the J gene TRBJ1-5; 7 bases are a match to TRBD1. This CDR3 has 13 amino acids. The V gene's germline CDR1 is DFQATT and CDR2 SNEGSKA (reference sequence). Losses at the gene ends were 5 bases for V and 0 bases for J; bases not matched to a gene: 1. CDR3 region: CSAWDSSNQPQHF. CDR3 in DNA: TGCAGTGCTTGGGACAGTAGCAATCAGCCCCAGCATTTT.

The table lists this clonotype with a few counts. The gene calls are TRBV29-1 and TRBJ2-4; possibly TRBD1 or TRBD2 for D (6 bases each). Germline V CDR1 and CDR2: SQVTM, ANQGSEA. V gave up 7 bases and J gave up 1 base, with 14 bases separating them. The CDR3 runs to 14 residues. CDR3 in DNA: TGCAGCGCCCCCGGAGGGGGGGCCAAAAACATTCAGTACTTC. Residues: CSAPGGGAKNIQYF.

This clonotype was seen repeatedly, ten times or more. The chain combines TRBV5-1 with TRBJ2-2, with D unresolved. Germline assignment: CDR1 SGHRS and CDR2 YFSETQ. CDR3 length: 15 residues. V lost 4 bases and J 2 bases, leaving 12 bases between the germline ends. The CDR3, as DNA: TGCGCCAGCAGCGCCGCGGAGAGAAACACCGGGGAGCTGTTTTTT. Its translation is CASSAAERNTGELFF.

In its sample, this clonotype was seen many times. This chain connects TRBV5-1 to TRBJ2-5, with TRBD1 identical over 7 bases. With 1 base clipped from V and 4 bases from J, the junction kept 4 bases outside the gene matches. The CDR3 extends over 14 amino acids. Germline V gene sequence: CDR1 SGHRS, CDR2 YFSETQ. CDR3 nucleotides: TGCGCCAGCAGCTTGCAGGGGGTCGGAGAGACCCAGTACTTC. It translates to CASSLQGVGETQYF.

This clonotype has a count of ten or more. This chain connects TRBV11-1 to TRBJ2-3; D possibly corresponds to TRBD2 (6 bases). The CDR3 contains 14 residues. V was clipped by 5 bases and J by 2 bases, with 11 bases between them. Germline values: CDR1 SGHAT, CDR2 FQDESV (reference sequence). The CDR3 nucleotides are TGTGCCAGCAGCCCCCGGGACTCCACAGATACGCAGTATTTT. Its translation: CASSPRDSTDTQYF.

A few counts support this clonotype. The chain combines TRBV4-3 with TRBJ2-1; 10 bases match TRBD2. The germline V gene has CDR1 LGHNA and CDR2 YSLEER. V shed 4 bases, J shed 3 bases, and the junction held 3 bases outside the gene matches. This CDR3 spans 15 amino acids. This chain's CDR3 is CASSLTSGDYNEQFF. The CDR3 nucleotides are TGCGCCAGCAGCCTAACTAGCGGGGACTACAATGAGCAGTTCTTC.

This rearrangement joins TRBV5-1 to TRBJ2-7, with D tentatively TRBD1 (5 bases). Trimming cost V 8 bases and J 0 bases, with 18 bases left between them. The CDR3 extends over 15 amino acids. The germline V gene encodes CDR1 SGHRS and CDR2 YFSETQ. Here the CDR3 reads CASGPGLSSSYEQYF. DNA for the CDR3: TGCGCCAGTGGACCAGGGTTATCGAGCTCCTACGAGCAGTACTTC.